This T cell receptor (beta chain) was recovered during a study of blood T cell repertoires in COVID-19. Looking at the study overall: Collection of acute and convalescent COVID-19 samples took place in the United States, Italy and Spain. T cells, B-cell-depleted T cells, or PBMCs provided the cDNA or gDNA that served as material.

Germline V lookup: CDR1 SGHRS, CDR2 YFSETQ. The CDR3 is 16 amino acids. J was trimmed by 1 base and V by 3 bases; bases with no gene match: 4. This clone was seen once. Authors' data handling: Reference gene primer amplification gave estimated nucleated cell counts. Method: immunoSEQ multiplex PCR; TCRdb's copy keeps in-frame clones and lacks some. That table supplies the V and J calls and clone size; D and trimming were determined from the DNA. The sample lists approximately 280,000 clones; about 89% were seen once. The sample comprised peripheral blood. This sequence joins TRBV5-1 and TRBJ1-1; 12 bases align to TRBD1. This TCR was recovered from a man between 40 and 49 years old with acute or convalescent COVID-19. The CDR3 DNA follows: TGCGCCAGCAGCTGGGGGACAGGGGGCCCGAACACTGAAGCTTTCTTT. Translating it yields CASSWGTGGPNTEAFF.